This section outlines one T cell receptor beta chain sequence together with its context. Its matching antigen is unknown. Using immunoSEQ multiplex PCR, the repertoire was profiled, and TCRdb retains in-frame clones only, with some absent. Here the sample spans some 180,000 clones, approximately 95% being singletons. V was shortened by 5 bases and J by 3 bases, with 17 bases between the two germline ends. Germline lookup yields CDR1 MNHEY and CDR2 SMNVEV (reference sequence). The CDR3 covers 15 residues. These data come from a study of T cell responses to AZD1222 COVID-19 vaccine. Findings and caveats of the study: At baseline, seropositivity was found in only a handful of AZD1222 recipients. Targeting of unmutated variant regions was reportedly seen in nearly half of spike-specific TCRs. Repertoires were obtained solely post-peak T cell response.

V and J are TRBV27 and TRBJ2-7; D perhaps matches TRBD2 (6 bases). The sample in question was peripheral blood, obtained 28 days after the second dose of the MenACWY control vaccine. The sequence was collected from an adult who received the MenACWY meningococcal vaccine as a control. This CDR3 is CASSLAPRGGYEQYF. The DNA for the CDR3 is TGTGCCAGCAGTCTAGCCCCCCGGGGAGGCTACGAGCAGTACTTC.